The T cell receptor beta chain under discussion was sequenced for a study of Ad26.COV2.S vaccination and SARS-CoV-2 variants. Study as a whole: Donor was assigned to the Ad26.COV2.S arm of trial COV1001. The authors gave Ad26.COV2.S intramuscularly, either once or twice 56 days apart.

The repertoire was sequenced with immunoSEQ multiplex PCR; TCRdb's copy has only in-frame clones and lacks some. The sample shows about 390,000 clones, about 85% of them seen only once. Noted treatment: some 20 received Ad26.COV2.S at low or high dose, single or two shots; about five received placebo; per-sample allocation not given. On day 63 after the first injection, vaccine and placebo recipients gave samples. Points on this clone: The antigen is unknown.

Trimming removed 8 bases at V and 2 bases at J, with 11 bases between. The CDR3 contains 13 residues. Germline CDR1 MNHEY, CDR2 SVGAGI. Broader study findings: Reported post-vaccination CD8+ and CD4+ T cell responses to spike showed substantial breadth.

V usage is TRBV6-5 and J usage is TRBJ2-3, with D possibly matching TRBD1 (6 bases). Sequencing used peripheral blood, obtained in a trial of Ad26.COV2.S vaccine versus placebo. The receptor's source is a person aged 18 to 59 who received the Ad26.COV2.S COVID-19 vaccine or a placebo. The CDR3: CASAGQTTDTQYF. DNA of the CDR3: TGTGCCAGCGCCGGACAGACCACAGATACGCAGTATTTT.